The subject of this entry is one T cell receptor (beta chain). These data come from a study of blood T cell repertoires in COVID-19. As for the study in general: There were acute and convalescent COVID-19 samples, and they came from the United States, Italy and Spain.

TCRdb's table, derived via immunoSEQ multiplex PCR, lists solely in-frame clones and lacks some. The sample lists some 200,000 clones, under 85% seen once, with about 1.3% in the top ten. The receptor was derived from a woman aged 30 to 39 with COVID-19, enrolled during active disease. Sequenced material: peripheral blood.

CDR3 amino acids: CASSLELSQGSRGYTF. CDR3 in DNA: TGTGCCAGCAGCTTGGAATTATCCCAGGGATCGCGGGGCTACACCTTC. The rearrangement joins TRBV5-6 to TRBJ1-2; TRBD1 is a possible D gene (5 bases). V lost 0 bases to trimming and J lost 8 bases, with 20 bases between them. Germline V gene sequence: CDR1 SGHDT, CDR2 YYEEEE. This CDR3 has 16 amino acids.